What follows are 25 T cell receptor beta chains derived from one specimen sequenced in a study of siplizumab effects on memory and regulatory T cells. Generated by immunoSEQ multiplex PCR, the TCRdb table keeps only in-frame clones and is missing some. The data show 80,000 to 95,000 clones, roughly 94% seen once. Sequencing used CD8+ T cells sorted from blood. The origin of the receptors is a human donor in good health.

The chain is built from TRBV19 and TRBJ1-5; D is undetermined. CDR1 and CDR2 (germline): LNHDA, SQIVND (reference sequence). The CDR3 length is 13 residues. The V end was cut by 2 bases, the J end by 2 bases, with 4 bases between. This CDR3 is CASSIPRNQPQHF. The CDR3 region has the DNA TGTGCCAGTAGTATACCCCGCAATCAGCCCCAGCATTTT.

The J gene is TRBJ1-2, the V gene TRBV27; D is perhaps TRBD1 (5 bases). The V end lost 2 bases, the J end lost 2 bases, and 15 bases lay between the germline ends. CDR1 is MNHEY, CDR2 SMNVEV, per germline (reference sequence). The CDR3 loop spans 16 amino acids. For the CDR3, the DNA is TGTGCCAGCAGTTTAGGTTTCGACAGAACGAACTATGGCTACACCTTC. Translation gives CASSLGFDRTNYGYTF.

The chain couples TRBV11-2 to TRBJ2-7; D is ambiguous. Germline CDR1 SGHAT, CDR2 FQNNGV. V lost 1 base to trimming and J lost 5 bases, with 15 bases between them. The CDR3 runs 15 residues. CDR3 loop: CASSLAIGPRNEQYF. The CDR3 DNA reads as TGTGCCAGCAGCTTAGCGATCGGTCCTCGCAACGAGCAGTACTTC.

For this clone: This CDR3 is also generated by other DNA sequences in the sample. The chain is built from TRBV27 and TRBJ2-1; D gene unclear. In germline, CDR1 is MNHEY, CDR2 SMNVEV (reference sequence). Trimming cost V 0 bases and J 6 bases, with 0 bases left between them. The CDR3 totals 11 residues. The CDR3 DNA sequence: TGTGCCAGCAGTTTATCCAATGAGCAGTTCTTC. The encoded protein is CASSLSNEQFF.

V and J are TRBV19 and TRBJ2-7; D possibly corresponds to TRBD2 (6 bases). V lost 3 bases and J 3 bases, leaving 12 bases between the germline ends. This CDR3 has 14 residues. In germline, CDR1 is LNHDA, CDR2 SQIVND (reference sequence). CDR3 loop: CASSMGQGGYEQYF. The CDR3 DNA is TGTGCCAGTAGTATGGGGCAGGGAGGCTACGAGCAGTACTTC. The variable domain in full, completed from reference TRBV19 and TRBJ2-7, reads DGGITQSPKYLFRKEGQNVTLSCEQNLNHDAMYWYRQDPGQGLRLIYYSQIVNDFQKGDIAEGYSVSREKKESFPLTVTSAQKNPTAFYLCASSMGQGGYEQYFGPGTRLTVT.

This rearrangement joins TRBV11-2 to TRBJ2-7; the D is unclear. V lost 2 bases and J lost 2, with 13 bases in between. CDR1 is SGHAT, CDR2 FQNNGV, per germline. The CDR3 length is 15 residues. The CDR3: CASSLIRVGTYEQYF. In nucleotides, the CDR3 is TGTGCCAGCAGCTTAATCCGCGTGGGAACCTACGAGCAGTACTTC.

The rearrangement links TRBV6-1 to TRBJ2-7; D uncertain. This CDR3 is built from 10 residues. Looked up from germline, CDR1 is MNHNS and CDR2 is SASEGT. Trimming removed 6 bases from V and 3 bases from J, with 3 bases in between. The CDR3 loop is CASSYYEQYF. The CDR3 DNA reads TGTGCCAGCAGCTACTACGAGCAGTACTTC.

V gene TRBV19 combines with J gene TRBJ2-7, with D tentatively TRBD2 (6 bases). The ends were cut back, 5 bases at V and 0 bases at J, with 20 bases in the middle. CDR1 is LNHDA, CDR2 SQIVND, per germline (reference sequence). CDR3 length: 17 residues. CDR3 amino acids: CASSLGTGTYSSYEQYF. As DNA, the CDR3 is TGTGCCAGTAGTTTAGGGACCGGGACTTACAGCTCCTACGAGCAGTACTTC.

This chain uses TRBV6-6 with TRBJ1-5; D unresolved. The CDR3 contains 14 residues. Trimming stripped 2 bases from V and 0 bases from J, with 5 bases between. CDR1 is MNHNY and CDR2 is SVGAGI in the germline V gene (reference sequence). Here the CDR3 DNA reads TGTGCCAGCAGTTACCTCGATAGCAATCAGCCCCAGCATTTT. Amino acids: CASSYLDSNQPQHF.

V usage is TRBV19 and J usage is TRBJ2-7; D remains ambiguous. This CDR3 contains 15 residues. Deletions cut 3 bases from V and 7 bases from J, with 19 bases between. The germline V gene has CDR1 LNHDA and CDR2 SQIVND (reference sequence). This CDR3 reads CASSIVSLLGSEQYF. The CDR3 nucleotides are TGTGCCAGTAGTATCGTCTCACTCCTTGGCAGTGAGCAGTACTTC. Combining the CDR3 with reference TRBV19 and TRBJ2-7 gives the whole variable domain DGGITQSPKYLFRKEGQNVTLSCEQNLNHDAMYWYRQDPGQGLRLIYYSQIVNDFQKGDIAEGYSVSREKKESFPLTVTSAQKNPTAFYLCASSIVSLLGSEQYFGPGTRLTVT.

The CDR3 bases are TGTGCCAGCAGTCGAGTACCGTCGCCCTACGAGCAGTACTTC. Protein product: CASSRVPSPYEQYF. V usage is TRBV6-5 and J usage is TRBJ2-7; D is uncertain. The CDR3 totals 14 residues. Trimming left V 5 bases short and J 2 bases short, with 13 bases between. Germline V gives CDR1 MNHEY, CDR2 SVGAGI.

The chain recombines TRBV14 with TRBJ2-3, with 10 bases lining up with TRBD2. Germline V gene sequence: CDR1 SGHDN, CDR2 FVKESK. With V trimmed by 1 base and J by 5 bases, 15 bases remained unmatched. The CDR3 has 19 amino acids. In DNA form, the CDR3 reads TGTGCCAGCAGCCAAGCCCCACGGGGGCTAGCGGGAGAAATAGATACGCAGTATTTT. Its translation is CASSQAPRGLAGEIDTQYF.

The chain uses TRBV27 and TRBJ2-1, with D uncertain. Germline assignment: CDR1 MNHEY and CDR2 SMNVEV (reference sequence). The V end was cut by 2 bases, the J end by 6 bases, with 5 bases between. The length of the CDR3 is 12 residues. The CDR3 protein is CASSLVGNEQFF. CDR3 bases: TGTGCCAGCAGTTTAGTGGGCAATGAGCAGTTCTTC.

The V gene is TRBV7-9, the J gene TRBJ1-1; D gene ambiguous. Germline lookup yields CDR1 SEHNR and CDR2 FQNEAQ (reference sequence). CDR3 length: 12 amino acids. The germline V and J ends were trimmed by 0 bases and 11 bases, with 10 bases remaining between them. CDR3 in amino acids: CASSLAGNRAFF. The CDR3 nucleotides are TGTGCCAGCAGCTTAGCGGGCAACCGGGCTTTCTTT.

V and J are TRBV7-3 and TRBJ2-6; D is possibly TRBD1 (5 bases). CDR1 is SGHTA and CDR2 is FQGTGA in the germline V gene. CDR3 size: 14 residues. V was pared by 5 bases and J by 8 bases, with 13 bases between. The CDR3: CASSHITGSNVLTF. CDR3 DNA sequence: TGTGCCAGCAGCCATATCACAGGATCCAACGTCCTGACTTTC.

J is TRBJ2-3 and V is TRBV2; D might be TRBD1 or TRBD2, each matching 5 bases. This CDR3 is 19 amino acids long. Germline V gives CDR1 SNHLY, CDR2 FYNNEI. V shed 2 bases and J shed 1 base, with 22 bases lying between them. The CDR3 nucleotides are TGTGCCAGCAGTGAAACGTGGGACGCAGAAATGACGCGCACAGATACGCAGTATTTT. Residues: CASSETWDAEMTRTDTQYF.

The genes are TRBV7-9 and TRBJ2-3; D gene unclear. The V and J ends lost 2 bases and 4 bases respectively, with 7 bases between them. This CDR3 has 13 residues. Germline V gene lookup returns CDR1 SEHNR and CDR2 FQNEAQ (reference sequence). CDR3 in amino acids: CASSLRRSDTQYF. In DNA, the CDR3 is TGTGCCAGCAGCTTAAGGCGGTCAGATACGCAGTATTTT. The full variable domain, in which reference TRBV7-9 and TRBJ2-3 provide the parts outside the CDR3, is DTGVSQNPRHKITKRGQNVTFRCDPISEHNRLYWYRQTLGQGPEFLTYFQNEAQLEKSRLLSDRFSAERPKGSFSTLEIQRTEQGDSAMYLCASSLRRSDTQYFGPGTRLTVL.

The chain combines TRBV19 with TRBJ2-1; D ambiguous. Trimming removed 3 bases at V and 15 bases at J, with 15 bases between. Germline CDR1 and CDR2: LNHDA and SQIVND (reference sequence). The length of the CDR3 is 12 residues. CDR3 region: CASSIGTFPPFF. CDR3 sequence (DNA): TGTGCCAGTAGTATCGGCACGTTTCCCCCGTTCTTC.

This chain joins TRBV27 and TRBJ2-7; 8 bases fit TRBD1. Germline V gives CDR1 MNHEY, CDR2 SMNVEV (reference sequence). The length of the CDR3 is 14 residues. With 5 bases clipped from V and 3 bases from J, the junction kept 6 bases outside the gene matches. The DNA of the CDR3 is TGTGCCAGCAGTACGACAGGGGCAGTCTACGAGCAGTACTTC. This codes for CASSTTGAVYEQYF.

This chain uses TRBV28 with TRBJ2-7; TRBD2 agrees at 7 bases. Germline-derived CDR1 and CDR2 are MDHEN and SYDVKM. The CDR3 has 14 amino acids. V dropped 5 bases and J dropped 3; count of bases not matched to a gene: 7. CDR3 region: CASSLGGGSYEQYF. The CDR3 region has the DNA TGTGCCAGCAGTCTGGGTGGCGGGAGCTACGAGCAGTACTTC.

The rearrangement joins TRBV9 to TRBJ1-2, with 9 bases matching TRBD1. The V and J ends lost 6 bases and 2 bases, in that order; junction bases with no gene match: 11. The V gene's germline CDR1 is SGDLS and CDR2 YYNGEE. This CDR3 has 16 amino acids. CDR3 in DNA: TGTGCCAGCAACCTCGCGGACAGGGGTCACAACTATGGCTACACCTTC. Its translation is CASNLADRGHNYGYTF.

The J gene is TRBJ2-1, the V gene TRBV12-5; D perhaps matches TRBD2 (6 bases). This CDR3 has 14 amino acids. Germline CDR1 and CDR2: LGHNT and FRNRAP. The germline V and J ends were trimmed by 3 bases and 5 bases, with 11 bases remaining between them. CDR3 amino acids: CASGFGGLNNEQFF. CDR3 sequence (DNA): TGTGCTAGTGGTTTCGGGGGATTAAACAATGAGCAGTTCTTC. The whole variable domain, filled in from reference TRBV12-5 and TRBJ2-1, reads DARVTQTPRHKVTEMGQEVTMRCQPILGHNTVFWYRQTMMQGLELLAYFRNRAPLDDSGMPKDRFSAEMPDATLATLKIQPSEPRDSAVYFCASGFGGLNNEQFFGPGTRLTVL.

In regard to this clone: This same CDR3 is encoded by further DNA sequences in the sample. The chain has TRBV7-9 and TRBJ1-5; D unclear. The CDR3 is made up of 12 amino acids. V was pared by 1 base and J by 2 bases, with 0 bases between. In germline, CDR1 is SEHNR, CDR2 FQNEAQ (reference sequence). This CDR3 reads CASSLGNQPQHF. The CDR3 DNA follows: TGTGCCAGCAGCTTAGGCAATCAGCCCCAGCATTTT. Together with reference TRBV7-9 and TRBJ1-5, the CDR3 gives the full variable domain: DTGVSQNPRHKITKRGQNVTFRCDPISEHNRLYWYRQTLGQGPEFLTYFQNEAQLEKSRLLSDRFSAERPKGSFSTLEIQRTEQGDSAMYLCASSLGNQPQHFGDGTRLSIL.

The chain joins TRBV5-1 to TRBJ2-1; 9 nucleotides align to TRBD2. Per germline, CDR1 SGHRS and CDR2 YFSETQ. J lost 7 bases, V lost 3 bases, and 8 bases had no gene match. The CDR3 is 15 amino acids. CDR3 sequence reads: CASSSFEAGGNEQFF. CDR3 in DNA: TGCGCCAGCAGCTCTTTTGAAGCGGGAGGTAATGAGCAGTTCTTC. The full variable domain, rest sourced from reference TRBV5-1 and TRBJ2-1, is KAGVTQTPRYLIKTRGQQVTLSCSPISGHRSVSWYQQTPGQGLQFLFEYFSETQRNKGNFPGRFSGRQFSNSRSEMNVSTLELGDSALYLCASSSFEAGGNEQFFGPGTRLTVL.

This clone was seen just once. The rearrangement links TRBV18 to TRBJ2-7; TRBD1 matches 12 bases. Looked up from germline, CDR1 is KGHSH and CDR2 is LQKENI. With V trimmed by 0 bases and J by 5 bases, 8 bases remained unmatched. The CDR3 totals 17 residues. The DNA of the CDR3 is TGTGCCAGCTCACCACCGTATCTAGGGACAGGGGGCGACGAGCAGTACTTC. It encodes CASSPPYLGTGGDEQYF.